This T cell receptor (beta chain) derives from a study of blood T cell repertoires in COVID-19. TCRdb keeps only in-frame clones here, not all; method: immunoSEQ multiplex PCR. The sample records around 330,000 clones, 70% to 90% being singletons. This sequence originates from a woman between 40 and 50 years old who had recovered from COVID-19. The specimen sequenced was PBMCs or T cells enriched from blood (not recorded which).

The CDR3 DNA reads as TGTGCCAGTAGTATAGCCGGGTATGAGACCCAGTACTTC. Amino acid sequence: CASSIAGYETQYF. J is TRBJ2-5 and V is TRBV19; D is unresolved. Germline lookup yields CDR1 LNHDA and CDR2 SQIVND (reference sequence). The ends were cut back, 1 base at V and 5 bases at J, with 8 bases in the middle. The CDR3 totals 13 residues.